The 5 T cell receptor beta chains reported below all come from one sample, sequenced in a study of T cells and copy number aberrations in small-cell lung cancer. The method was immunoSEQ multiplex PCR; TCRdb's version includes in-frame clones alone and lacks a portion of them. The sample records approximately 1,300 clones, about 80% being singletons. Sequences were obtained from tumor tissue. These receptors were collected from a woman aged 50 to 65 with small cell lung cancer.

The chain combines TRBV11-2 with TRBJ2-3; no clear D gene. Germline values: CDR1 SGHAT, CDR2 FQNNGV. The CDR3 loop spans 16 amino acids. Trimming took 0 bases from V and 2 from J, leaving 12 bases between them. The CDR3: CASSLDLGFPTDTQYF. The CDR3 DNA reads as TGTGCCAGCAGCTTAGACCTGGGATTTCCCACAGATACGCAGTATTTT.

On this clone itself: The junction does not match germline at one end; this may be a read error. The chain joins TRBV29-1 to TRBJ2-3; D might be TRBD2 (6 bases). The V gene's germline CDR1 is SQVTM and CDR2 ANQGSEA. The CDR3 loop spans 13 amino acids. CDR3 DNA: TGCAGCGCTGAAAGCGGGCCCGCTGATACGCAGTATTTT. Its protein is CSAESGPADTQYF.

V is TRBV7-2 and J is TRBJ1-2; no reliable D call. Per the germline V gene, CDR1 is SGHTA and CDR2 is FQGNSA. The CDR3 loop spans 12 amino acids. Trimming left V 4 bases short and J 7 bases short, with 10 bases between. The CDR3 sequence is CASSYLDSGYTF. CDR3 sequence (DNA): TGTGCCAGCAGCTACCTAGACTCTGGCTACACCTTC. Complete variable domain (other parts from reference TRBV7-2 and TRBJ1-2): GAGVSQSPSNKVTEKGKDVELRCDPISGHTALYWYRQSLGQGLEFLIYFQGNSAPDKSGLPSDRFSAERTGGSVSTLTIQRTQQEDSAVYLCASSYLDSGYTFGSGTRLTVV.

The V and J genes are TRBV5-4 and TRBJ2-7; the D is unclear. The germline CDR1 and CDR2 sequences are SGHNT and YYREEE (reference sequence). The CDR3 spans 13 residues. The ends were cut back, 4 bases at V and 4 bases at J, with 12 bases in the middle. CDR3 sequence (DNA): TGTGCCAGCAGCGGACCCCACGTTTACGAGCAGTACTTC. Translating it yields CASSGPHVYEQYF.

The chain has TRBV29-1 and TRBJ2-3; possible D gene TRBD2, 6 bases. V lost 2 bases and J 6 bases, leaving 12 bases between the germline ends. Germline values: CDR1 SQVTM, CDR2 ANQGSEA. CDR3 length: 13 amino acids. CDR3 nucleotides: TGCAGCGTTGAAAGCGGGTCCGCTGATACGCAGTATTTT. It specifies CSVESGSADTQYF.